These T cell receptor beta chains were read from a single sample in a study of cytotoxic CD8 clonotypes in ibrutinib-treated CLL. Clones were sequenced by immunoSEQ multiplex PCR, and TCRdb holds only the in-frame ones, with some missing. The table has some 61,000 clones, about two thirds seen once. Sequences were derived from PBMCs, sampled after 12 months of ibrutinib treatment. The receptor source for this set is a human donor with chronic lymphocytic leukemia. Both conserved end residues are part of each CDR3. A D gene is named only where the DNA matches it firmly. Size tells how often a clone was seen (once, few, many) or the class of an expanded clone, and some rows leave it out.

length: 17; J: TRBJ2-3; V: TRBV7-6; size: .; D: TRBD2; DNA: TGTGCCAGCAGCTTAGGCCCACTAGCGGGGGCGGGAGATACGCAGTATTTT; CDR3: CASSLGPLAGAGDTQYF
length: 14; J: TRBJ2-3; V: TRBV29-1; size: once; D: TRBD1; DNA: TGCAGCGTTGCAGGGGGATCTGGCACAGATACGCAGTATTTT; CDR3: CSVAGGSGTDTQYF
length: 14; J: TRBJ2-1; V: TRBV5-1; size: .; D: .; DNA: TGCGCCAGCAGCTTCTTGTCGGGGGACAATGAGCAGTTCTTC; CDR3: CASSFLSGDNEQFF
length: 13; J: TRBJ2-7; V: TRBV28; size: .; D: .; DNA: TGTGCCAGCAGTTTAGCCTTTAAAGGCGCCGGGGACTTC; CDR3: CASSLAFKGAGDF
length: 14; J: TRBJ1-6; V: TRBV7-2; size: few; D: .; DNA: TGTGCCAGCAGTGCCCAGGGGTCAGCATCACCCCTCCACTTT; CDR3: CASSAQGSASPLHF
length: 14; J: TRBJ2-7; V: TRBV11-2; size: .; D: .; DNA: TGTGCCAGCAGCTCGACCACCTTAGGCTACGAGCAGTACTTC; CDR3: CASSSTTLGYEQYF
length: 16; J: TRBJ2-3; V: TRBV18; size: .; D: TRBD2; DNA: TGTGCCAGCGTCATGACTAGCGGGGGAAGCACAGATACGCAGTATTTT; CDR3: CASVMTSGGSTDTQYF
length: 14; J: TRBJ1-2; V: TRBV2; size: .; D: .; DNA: TGTGCCAGCAGTGTGGACAAAGGGCCCTATGGCTACACCTTC; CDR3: CASSVDKGPYGYTF
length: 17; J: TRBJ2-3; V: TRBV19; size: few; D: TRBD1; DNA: TGTGCCAGTAGTGACCGGTTCCGGGGACAGGACTCGGATACGCAGTATTTT; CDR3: CASSDRFRGQDSDTQYF
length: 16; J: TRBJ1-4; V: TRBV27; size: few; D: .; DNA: TGTGCCAGCAGTCCCATGAGTGGGGGCCGTTGGGGTAAACTGTTTTTT; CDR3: CASSPMSGGRWGKLFF
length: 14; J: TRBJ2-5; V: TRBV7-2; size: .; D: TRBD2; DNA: TGTGCCAGCAGCTTATTAGCGGGGACTGAGACCCAGTACTTC; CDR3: CASSLLAGTETQYF
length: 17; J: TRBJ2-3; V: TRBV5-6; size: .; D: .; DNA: TGTGCCAGCAGCCAAGGTCTCCGGGGGCGAAGCACAGATACGCAGTATTTT; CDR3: CASSQGLRGRSTDTQYF
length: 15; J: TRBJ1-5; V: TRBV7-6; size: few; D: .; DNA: TGTGCCAGCAGCTTAGATGGGGCTAGCAATCAGCCCCAGCATTTT; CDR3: CASSLDGASNQPQHF